Each of the 21 T cell receptor beta chains below was sequenced from the same sample in a study of cytomegalovirus exposure and HLA in healthy donors. A multiplex PCR was run with 60 Vbeta primers and 13 Jbeta primers. The table came from immunoSEQ multiplex PCR; TCRdb's copy has only in-frame clones and leaves some out. Of roughly 180,000 clones in the sample, 79% are singletons; the top ten hold about 1.4%. The sample was PBMCs. Receptors originate from a girl between 5 and 17 years old in good health and CMV-seropositive.

The chain is built from TRBV7-9 and TRBJ1-1; TRBD1 is a possible D gene (5 bases). V was shortened by 5 bases and J by 5 bases, with 18 bases between the two germline ends. The CDR3 totals 15 residues. Germline values: CDR1 SEHNR, CDR2 FQNEAQ (reference sequence). CDR3 sequence: CASSTGLGLKTEAFF. CDR3 DNA sequence: TGTGCCAGCAGCACGGGACTGGGCTTAAAAACTGAAGCTTTCTTT.

The chain combines TRBV7-2 with TRBJ2-6; possibly TRBD2 for D (6 bases). The CDR3 sequence is 15 residues long. Deletions cut 4 bases from V and 2 bases from J, with 9 bases between. Germline CDR1 and CDR2: SGHTA and FQGNSA. CDR3 nucleotides: TGTGCCAGCAGCTCTCGACTAGCTGGGGCCAACGTCCTGACTTTC. Translation: CASSSRLAGANVLTF.

The sample holds a few counts of this clone. This chain connects TRBV15 to TRBJ1-6; 10 bases match TRBD1. CDR1 is LNHNV and CDR2 is YYDKDF in the germline V gene (reference sequence). J was trimmed by 8 bases and V by 0 bases; bases with no gene match: 4. The length of the CDR3 is 16 residues. The CDR3 nucleotides are TGTGCCACCAGCAGAGATCCGGGACAGGGGCATTCACCCCTCCACTTT. Amino acids: CATSRDPGQGHSPLHF.

This sequence joins TRBV6-5 and TRBJ1-2; D gene unclear. Germline V CDR1 and CDR2: MNHEY, SVGAGI. This CDR3 is built from 16 residues. Trimming took off 0 bases at V and 0 bases at J, with 11 bases between the two ends. The CDR3 spells CASSYSGLSANYGYTF. The CDR3 DNA is TGTGCCAGCAGTTACTCCGGACTTTCAGCTAACTATGGCTACACCTTC.

The V call is TRBV7-2, the J call TRBJ2-2; the D gene is possibly TRBD2 (6 bases). The CDR3 is 17 amino acids. Trimming shortened V by 4 bases and J by 1 base, and 16 bases separated the two germline ends. Germline CDR1 SGHTA, CDR2 FQGNSA. The CDR3 is CASSSLSTSWNTGELFF. The CDR3 DNA reads as TGTGCCAGCAGCTCCCTCTCGACTAGTTGGAACACCGGGGAGCTGTTTTTT.

This chain joins TRBV4-3 and TRBJ2-1; TRBD1 is a possible D gene (5 bases). V was shortened by 0 bases and J by 5 bases, with 11 bases between the two germline ends. The germline gives CDR1 LGHNA, CDR2 YSLEER. The CDR3 contains 15 residues. CDR3 coding DNA: TGCGCCAGCAGCCAAGAAGGGGCGGCGAACAATGAGCAGTTCTTC. As protein: CASSQEGAANNEQFF.

The CDR3 sequence: CSVVQGNYGYTF. The DNA of the CDR3 is TGCAGCGTTGTTCAGGGGAACTATGGCTACACCTTC. V and J are TRBV29-1 and TRBJ1-2; possibly TRBD1 for D (6 bases). V was cut by 4 bases and J by 2 bases, with 8 bases left in between. In germline, CDR1 is SQVTM, CDR2 ANQGSEA. The CDR3 length is 12 residues.

This chain links TRBV5-3 with TRBJ2-1, with 11 positions matching TRBD1. TRBV5-3 belongs to the ORF category, with a function that is uncertain. Unmatched junction bases numbered 7, after V lost 5 bases and J lost 9 bases. This CDR3 is 14 amino acids long. CDR3 DNA sequence: TGTGCCAGAAGTTTTCCGGGACAGGGGGGTGAGCAGTTCTTC. The encoded protein is CARSFPGQGGEQFF.

The chain links TRBV11-2 to TRBJ2-5; 7 nucleotides align to TRBD2. In germline, CDR1 is SGHAT, CDR2 FQNNGV. This CDR3 spans 14 amino acids. V trimming: 3 bases; J trimming: 6 bases; junction bases outside the gene matches: 7. CDR3 sequence: CASSLWGGRQTQYF. The CDR3, as DNA: TGTGCCAGCAGCTTGTGGGGAGGGAGGCAGACCCAGTACTTC.

The chain employs TRBV6-6 and TRBJ1-1; TRBD1 agrees at 8 bases. CDR1 is MNHNY and CDR2 is SVGAGI in the germline V gene (reference sequence). The CDR3 consists of 14 residues. Unmatched junction bases numbered 9, after V lost 9 bases and J lost 3 bases. In DNA, the CDR3 is TGTGCCAGTACGACAGGGGTTGGGGACACTGAAGCTTTCTTT. Protein sequence: CASTTGVGDTEAFF.

The chain carries TRBV7-9 and TRBJ2-5, with D possibly TRBD1 on 7 matching bases. V was trimmed by 0 bases and J by 5 bases, leaving 13 bases between them. The CDR3 is made up of 15 amino acids. Germline V CDR1 and CDR2: SEHNR, FQNEAQ (reference sequence). CDR3 residues: CASSLALGGGETQYF. The CDR3 nucleotides read TGTGCCAGCAGCTTAGCGCTAGGAGGGGGCGAGACCCAGTACTTC.

The CDR3 coding sequence is TGTGCCAGGACACCAGATACGCAGTATTTT. This translates into CARTPDTQYF. The chain couples TRBV6-5 to TRBJ2-3, with unresolved D. Between the trimmed V and J ends, which lost 9 bases and 4 bases, there was a span of 5 bases. This CDR3 contains 10 residues. In germline, CDR1 is MNHEY, CDR2 SVGAGI.

This chain links TRBV15 with TRBJ2-7; D is ambiguous. Deletions cut 0 bases from V and 2 bases from J, with 11 bases between. From germline, CDR1 is LNHNV and CDR2 YYDKDF (reference sequence). The CDR3 spans 15 residues. This CDR3 reads CATSREQTLAYEQYF. The CDR3 DNA sequence: TGTGCCACCAGCAGAGAACAGACCTTAGCCTACGAGCAGTACTTC.

This rearrangement joins TRBV2 to TRBJ2-5; 10 nucleotides agree with TRBD1. The J call may be in error: the DNA end matches TRBJ2-7 better. The germline V gene has CDR1 SNHLY and CDR2 FYNNEI. The length of the CDR3 is 17 residues. CDR3 nucleotide sequence: TGTGCCAGCAGTGAGGGGGGGGGACAGGGGATTTACTACGAGCAGTACTTC. Translated, it gives CASSEGGGQGIYYEQYF.

This rearrangement joins TRBV2 to TRBJ1-1; TRBD1 matches at 7 bases. Losses at the gene ends were 9 bases for V and 4 bases for J; bases not matched to a gene: 11. The CDR3 sequence is 14 residues long. The germline V gene encodes CDR1 SNHLY and CDR2 FYNNEI. The CDR3 DNA reads as TGTGCCAGTCGCCGGGGGACAGAAGGCACTGAAGCTTTCTTT. This translates into CASRRGTEGTEAFF.

The V gene is TRBV10-3, the J gene TRBJ1-2; 7 nucleotides line up with TRBD1. The V gene end was trimmed by 5 bases and the J gene end by 4 bases; junction bases not matched to a gene: 4. CDR1 is ENHRY, CDR2 SYGVKD, per germline. This CDR3 is 13 amino acids long. Here the CDR3 DNA reads TGTGCCATCAGTTCTCAGGGGGGCTATGGCTACACCTTC. As protein: CAISSQGGYGYTF.

This clone came up once. The V gene is TRBV6-5, the J gene TRBJ1-1; 9 bases fit TRBD1. Looked up from germline, CDR1 is MNHEY and CDR2 is SVGAGI. The length of the CDR3 is 15 residues. V trimming: 7 bases; J trimming: 1 base; junction bases outside the gene matches: 7. Here the CDR3 reads CASMDRGVGNTEAFF. CDR3 DNA: TGTGCCAGCATGGACAGGGGTGTAGGGAACACTGAAGCTTTCTTT.

The V and J genes are TRBV6-1 and TRBJ2-1, with 12 nucleotides matching TRBD2. Losses at the gene ends were 2 bases for V and 6 bases for J; bases not matched to a gene: 2. CDR1 MNHNS and CDR2 SASEGT come from the germline V gene. The CDR3 sequence is 15 residues long. CDR3 sequence: CASSELAGGPNEQFF. Here the CDR3 DNA reads TGTGCCAGCAGTGAACTAGCGGGGGGGCCCAATGAGCAGTTCTTC.

The chain joins TRBV6-1 to TRBJ1-2; tentatively, D is TRBD1 (5 bases). V was cut by 8 bases and J by 10 bases, with 17 bases left in between. This CDR3 comprises 12 residues. Germline CDR1 MNHNS, CDR2 SASEGT. The CDR3 region is CASAADTGLYTF. The DNA of the CDR3 is TGTGCCAGCGCCGCCGACACAGGCCTCTACACCTTC.

The chain couples TRBV4-3 to TRBJ2-3; 11 bases match TRBD1. Germline-derived CDR1 and CDR2 are LGHNA and YSLEER. Trimming cost V 4 bases and J 5 bases; bases outside gene matches: 5. CDR3 size: 15 residues. CDR3 amino acids: CASSRSGQGGDTQYF. The DNA of the CDR3 is TGCGCCAGCAGCCGATCGGGACAGGGGGGAGATACGCAGTATTTT.

This clone appeared a few times. This sequence joins TRBV5-5 and TRBJ1-2; TRBD1 is a possible D gene (6 bases). With 2 bases removed from V and 1 base from J, the gap between germline ends came to 15 bases. The CDR3 totals 16 residues. Germline V gene sequence: CDR1 SGHKS, CDR2 YYEKEE (reference sequence). Here the CDR3 DNA reads TGTGCCAGCAGCTTCTTAGGGGGAGCTGGTAACTATGGCTACACCTTC. Its protein product is CASSFLGGAGNYGYTF.